Listed below are T cell receptor beta chains from one sample, sequenced in a study of blood T cell repertoires in COVID-19. Assay: immunoSEQ multiplex PCR; the TCRdb copy retains only in-frame clones and omits some. Here the sample spans 270,000 or so clones, 80% to 90% being singletons. Sequences were obtained from PBMCs or T cells enriched from blood (not recorded which). These receptors all stem from a woman between 45 and 60 years old who had been exposed to COVID-19. CDR3s include the opening cysteine and the closing phenylalanine or tryptophan. A D gene is named only where the DNA matches it firmly. Size is stated for part of the rows, as once, few or many counts, or as a class when the clone is expanded.

V gene	J gene	D gene	clone size	CDR3 protein	CDR3 DNA
TRBV7-8	TRBJ2-5	.	once	CASSPPSETQYF	TGTGCCAGCAGCCCTCCCTCGGAGACCCAGTACTTC
TRBV7-3	TRBJ1-1	.	.	CASSRTVGLPNTEAFF	TGTGCCAGCAGCAGGACAGTTGGCCTTCCGAACACTGAAGCTTTCTTT
TRBV3-1/TRBV3-2	TRBJ1-4	.	.	CASSQGFQSNEKLFF	TGTGCCAGCAGCCAAGGGTTCCAGTCTAATGAAAAACTGTTTTTT
TRBV19	TRBJ2-2	TRBD2	.	CASSPAAGGPGELFF	TGTGCCAGTAGTCCTGCTGCGGGGGGGCCCGGGGAGCTGTTTTTT
TRBV5-6	TRBJ1-2	.	.	CASSWNSLYGYTF	TGTGCCAGCAGCTGGAACAGTCTATATGGCTACACCTTC
TRBV18	TRBJ1-6	TRBD1	few	CASQGQKNSPLHF	TGTGCCAGCCAGGGACAGAAGAATTCACCCCTCCACTTT
TRBV5-6	TRBJ2-1	TRBD2	.	CASSSMVAGTYNEQFF	TGTGCCAGCAGCTCCATGGTAGCGGGGACCTACAATGAGCAGTTCTTC
TRBV18	TRBJ2-4	.	.	CASSPVGLAKNIQYF	TGTGCCAGCTCACCAGTGGGACTAGCCAAAAACATTCAGTACTTC
TRBV7-2	TRBJ2-1	TRBD2	.	CASSTRTSGGASSYNEQFF	TGTGCCAGCAGCACCCGGACTAGCGGGGGGGCGAGCTCCTACAATGAGCAGTTCTTC
TRBV15	TRBJ2-2	.	.	CATSPKGSRGRTGELFF	TGTGCCACCAGCCCGAAAGGAAGCCGGGGAAGGACCGGGGAGCTGTTTTTT
TRBV30	TRBJ1-2	TRBD1	.	CALVFGTGGYTF	TGTGCCCTTGTATTCGGGACAGGGGGCTACACCTTC
TRBV15	TRBJ1-5	.	once	CATTGEVDQPQHF	TGTGCCACCACCGGGGAGGTGGATCAGCCCCAGCATTTT
TRBV15	TRBJ1-1	TRBD1	.	CATSRDQGANTEAFF	TGTGCCACCAGCAGAGACCAGGGGGCGAACACTGAAGCTTTCTTT
TRBV29-1	TRBJ1-1	.	.	CSVAWRAGEAFF	TGCAGCGTTGCCTGGCGGGCAGGTGAAGCTTTCTTT
TRBV2	TRBJ2-3	TRBD2	.	CASSVSGASTDTQYF	TGTGCCAGCAGTGTTAGCGGGGCAAGCACAGATACGCAGTATTTT
TRBV13	TRBJ2-5	TRBD2	.	CASSFMAGGGETQYF	TGTGCCAGCAGCTTCATGGCGGGGGGAGGTGAGACCCAGTACTTC
TRBV7-9	TRBJ2-5	.	.	CASSPSLGQETQYF	TGTGCCAGCAGCCCGTCCCTAGGCCAAGAGACCCAGTACTTC
TRBV11-3	TRBJ2-3	TRBD2	few	CASSSGTSGGRGTDTQYF	TGTGCCAGCAGCTCCGGGACTAGCGGGGGAAGAGGCACAGATACGCAGTATTTT
TRBV2	TRBJ1-2	.	few	CASSYRDIGNYGYTF	TGTGCCAGCAGTTATCGGGACATAGGGAACTATGGCTACACCTTC
TRBV29-1	TRBJ1-1	TRBD1	.	CSLRGTEAFF	TGCAGCCTCAGGGGGACTGAAGCTTTCTTT
TRBV7-9	TRBJ2-1	TRBD2	few	CASSFGRGGYNEQFF	TGTGCCAGCAGCTTCGGACGCGGGGGATACAATGAGCAGTTCTTC
TRBV6-1	TRBJ1-3	.	.	CASSEGGRVNTIYF	TGTGCCAGCAGTGAAGGGGGGCGAGTAAACACCATATATTTT
TRBV7-2	TRBJ1-2	.	few	CASSLVGTPGGKPGYTF	TGTGCCAGCAGCTTAGTAGGTACACCCGGAGGGAAGCCTGGCTACACCTTC
TRBV29-1	TRBJ2-3	TRBD2	.	CSVLAGPSTDTQYF	TGCAGCGTTCTAGCGGGGCCTAGCACAGATACGCAGTATTTT
TRBV2	TRBJ1-1	.	.	CASRQGEDTEAFF	TGTGCCAGCAGACAGGGAGAGGACACTGAAGCTTTCTTT
TRBV30	TRBJ2-1	TRBD2	.	CAWMTSGNEQFF	TGTGCCTGGATGACTAGCGGGAATGAGCAGTTCTTC
TRBV14	TRBJ2-3	.	.	CASSRVGRLATTDTQYF	TGTGCCAGCAGCCGCGTGGGCCGGCTAGCGACCACAGATACGCAGTATTTT
TRBV3-1/TRBV3-2	TRBJ2-6	TRBD2	few	CASRLSGGVSGANVLTF	TGTGCCAGCAGACTAAGCGGGGGCGTCTCTGGGGCCAACGTCCTGACTTTC
TRBV7-2	TRBJ1-2	TRBD1	.	CASSREGQLNYGYTF	TGTGCCAGCAGCCGGGAGGGACAGCTGAACTATGGCTACACCTTC
TRBV6-1	TRBJ2-7	.	.	CASSESGSPSSEQYF	TGTGCCAGCAGTGAGTCCGGGTCCCCTTCGAGCGAGCAGTACTTC
TRBV7-2	TRBJ2-1	TRBD2	few	CASSLGRGGFYNEQFF	TGTGCCAGCAGCTTAGGGCGGGGGGGGTTCTACAATGAGCAGTTCTTC
TRBV5-4	TRBJ2-5	TRBD2	.	CASSRLGGGARETQYF	TGTGCCAGCAGCCGGCTCGGCGGGGGGGCTAGAGAGACCCAGTACTTC
TRBV7-9	TRBJ2-7	.	.	CASSQDSQSSYEQYF	TGTGCCAGCAGCCAGGACAGCCAGTCATCCTACGAGCAGTACTTC
TRBV9	TRBJ1-6	TRBD1	.	CASSAARGGNSPLHF	TGTGCCAGCAGCGCAGCCCGAGGGGGCAATTCACCCCTCCACTTT
TRBV25-1	TRBJ2-2	.	.	CASSGLQGSTGELFF	TGTGCCAGCAGTGGGCTACAGGGAAGTACCGGGGAGCTGTTTTTT
TRBV4-3	TRBJ1-6	.	.	CASSQEGRANSPLHF	TGCGCCAGCAGCCAAGAAGGCAGGGCAAATTCACCCCTCCACTTT
TRBV6-5	TRBJ2-7	TRBD2	.	CASSYSSSGGAEQYF	TGTGCCAGCAGTTACTCGTCTAGCGGGGGGGCGGAGCAGTACTTC
TRBV28	TRBJ1-1	TRBD1	few	CATIRGAGYTEAFF	TGTGCCACCATCAGGGGGGCCGGTTACACTGAAGCTTTCTTT
TRBV5-5	TRBJ2-2	TRBD2	.	CASSFIKFRAGAFTGELFF	TGTGCCAGCAGCTTTATTAAATTCAGAGCGGGGGCCTTCACCGGGGAGCTGTTTTTT
TRBV28	TRBJ1-5	.	.	CASKGRGEGYQPQHF	TGTGCCAGCAAGGGCAGGGGCGAAGGTTATCAGCCCCAGCATTTT
TRBV27	TRBJ1-1	TRBD1	.	CASSLTGNLNTEAFF	TGTGCCAGCAGTTTGACAGGGAACCTGAACACTGAAGCTTTCTTT
TRBV6-6	TRBJ1-2	.	.	CASSGAAYGYTF	TGTGCCAGCAGTGGGGCGGCCTATGGCTACACCTTC
TRBV12-5	TRBJ2-2	.	.	CASGSPLTGNTGELFF	TGTGCTAGTGGTTCCCCCCTTACAGGTAACACCGGGGAGCTGTTTTTT
TRBV11-2	TRBJ2-1	TRBD2	.	CASSLKLAGGHEFF	TGTGCCAGCAGCTTAAAACTAGCGGGGGGGCACGAGTTCTTC
TRBV7-8	TRBJ2-5	TRBD2	.	CASSLGLAVETQYF	TGTGCCAGCAGCTTGGGACTAGCAGTGGAGACCCAGTACTTC
TRBV6-5	TRBJ1-5	.	.	CASSYSGGNQPQHF	TGTGCCAGCAGTTACTCGGGGGGGAATCAGCCCCAGCATTTT
TRBV28	TRBJ2-5	TRBD2	.	CASSSPARTSGETQYF	TGTGCCAGCAGTTCACCCGCCAGGACTAGCGGAGAGACCCAGTACTTC
TRBV5-4	TRBJ1-4	TRBD1	.	CASSPERQGTEKLFF	TGTGCCAGCAGCCCGGAGAGACAGGGCACAGAAAAACTGTTTTTT
TRBV5-1	TRBJ1-6	TRBD1	.	CASSSRQGANSPLHF	TGCGCCAGCAGCTCCAGACAGGGGGCTAATTCACCCCTCCACTTT
TRBV3-1/TRBV3-2	TRBJ2-7	TRBD1	once	CASSVDRASEQYF	TGTGCCAGCAGCGTGGACAGGGCCAGCGAGCAGTACTTC
TRBV2	TRBJ2-7	.	.	CASSKDSPYEQYF	TGTGCCAGCAGCAAGGACTCCCCCTACGAGCAGTACTTC